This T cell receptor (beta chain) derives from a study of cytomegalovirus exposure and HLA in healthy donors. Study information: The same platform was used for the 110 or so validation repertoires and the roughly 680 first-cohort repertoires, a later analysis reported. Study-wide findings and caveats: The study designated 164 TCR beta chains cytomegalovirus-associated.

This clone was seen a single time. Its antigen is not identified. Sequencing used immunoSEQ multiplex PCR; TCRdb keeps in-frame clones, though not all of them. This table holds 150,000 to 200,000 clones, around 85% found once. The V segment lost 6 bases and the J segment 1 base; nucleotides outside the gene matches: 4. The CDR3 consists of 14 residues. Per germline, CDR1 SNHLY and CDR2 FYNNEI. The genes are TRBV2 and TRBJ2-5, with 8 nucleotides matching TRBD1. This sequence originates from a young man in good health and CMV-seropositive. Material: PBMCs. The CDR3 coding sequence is TGTGCCAGCAGGATAACAGGGGGCCAAGAGACCCAGTACTTC. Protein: CASRITGGQETQYF.